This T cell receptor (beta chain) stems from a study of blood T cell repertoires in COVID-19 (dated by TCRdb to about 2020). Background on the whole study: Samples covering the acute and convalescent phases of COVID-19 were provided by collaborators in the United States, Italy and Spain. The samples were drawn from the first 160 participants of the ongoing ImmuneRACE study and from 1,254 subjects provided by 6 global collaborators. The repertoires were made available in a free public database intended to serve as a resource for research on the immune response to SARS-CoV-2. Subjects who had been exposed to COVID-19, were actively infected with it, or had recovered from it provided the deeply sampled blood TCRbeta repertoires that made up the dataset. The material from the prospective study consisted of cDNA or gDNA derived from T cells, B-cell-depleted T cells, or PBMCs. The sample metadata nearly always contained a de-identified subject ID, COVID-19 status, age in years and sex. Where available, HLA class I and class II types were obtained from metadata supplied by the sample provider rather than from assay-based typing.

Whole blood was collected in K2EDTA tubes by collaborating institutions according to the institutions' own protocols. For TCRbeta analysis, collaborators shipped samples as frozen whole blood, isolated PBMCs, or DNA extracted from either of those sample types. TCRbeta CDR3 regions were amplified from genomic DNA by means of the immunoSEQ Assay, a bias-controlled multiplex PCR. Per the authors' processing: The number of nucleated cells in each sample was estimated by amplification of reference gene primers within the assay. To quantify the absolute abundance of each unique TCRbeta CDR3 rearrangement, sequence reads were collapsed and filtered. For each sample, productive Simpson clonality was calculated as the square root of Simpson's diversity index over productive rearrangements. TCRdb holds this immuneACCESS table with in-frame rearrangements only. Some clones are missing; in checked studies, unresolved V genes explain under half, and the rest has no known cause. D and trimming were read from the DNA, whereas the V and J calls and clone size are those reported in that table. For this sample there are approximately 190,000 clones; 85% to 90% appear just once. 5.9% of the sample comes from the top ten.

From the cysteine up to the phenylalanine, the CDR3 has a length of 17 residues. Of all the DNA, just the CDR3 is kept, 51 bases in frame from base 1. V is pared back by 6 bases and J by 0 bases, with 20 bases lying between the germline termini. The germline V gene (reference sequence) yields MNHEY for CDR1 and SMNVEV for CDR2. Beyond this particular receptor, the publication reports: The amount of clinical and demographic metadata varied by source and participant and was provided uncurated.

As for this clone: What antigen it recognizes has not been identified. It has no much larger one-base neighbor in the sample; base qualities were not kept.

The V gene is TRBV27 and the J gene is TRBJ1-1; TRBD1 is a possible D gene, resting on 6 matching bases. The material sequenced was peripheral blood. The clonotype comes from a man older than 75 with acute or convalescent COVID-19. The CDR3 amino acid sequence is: CASRPQGQSSMNTEAFF. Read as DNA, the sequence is TGTGCCAGCAGGCCACAGGGCCAGAGCAGTATGAACACTGAAGCTTTCTTT.